The rows below give T cell receptor beta chains drawn from one sample of a study of cytomegalovirus exposure and HLA in healthy donors. Only in-frame clones appear in the TCRdb table, and some are missing; sequencing was by immunoSEQ multiplex PCR. The table has 90,000 to 120,000 clones, over 70% seen once. The sequencing sample was made of PBMCs. The receptor source for this set is a man aged 25-45 years in good health and CMV-seronegative. The CDR3 runs from the conserved cysteine through the conserved F or W. Fields, in order: clone size, J gene, D gene, V gene, CDR3 protein, CDR3 DNA. A D gene is named only where the DNA matches it firmly. Some rows mark clone size as missing; the rest say once, few, many or name a class of expanded clone.

- | TRBJ2-1 | - | TRBV6-5 | CASTIDRSSYNEQFF | TGTGCCAGCACCATAGACAGAAGCTCCTACAATGAGCAGTTCTTC
- | TRBJ2-5 | - | TRBV6-5 | CASSYPDQETQYF | TGTGCCAGCAGTTACCCGGACCAAGAGACCCAGTACTTC
- | TRBJ2-7 | - | TRBV4-1 | CASSHYQGPAYEQYF | TGCGCCAGCAGCCATTATCAGGGCCCCGCCTACGAGCAGTACTTC
- | TRBJ2-7 | - | TRBV28 | CASSSPGQSLATVGF | TGTGCCAGCAGTTCCCCAGGACAGTCCTTAGCTACTGTAGGGTTC
few | TRBJ2-1 | TRBD2 | TRBV7-6 | CASSSGAGTSVYNEQFF | TGTGCCAGCAGCTCCGGAGCCGGGACTAGCGTGTACAATGAGCAGTTCTTC
- | TRBJ2-7 | TRBD1 | TRBV19 | CASSPFTGQGDKEQYF | TGTGCCAGCAGCCCCTTCACCGGACAGGGGGATAAAGAGCAGTACTTC
- | TRBJ1-4 | - | TRBV28 | CASSSSGREDEKLFF | TGTGCCAGCAGCTCGTCGGGCAGGGAGGATGAAAAACTGTTTTTT
- | TRBJ2-6 | - | TRBV29-1 | CSALPDGSGANVLTF | TGCAGCGCACTACCCGATGGTTCTGGGGCCAACGTCCTGACTTTC
- | TRBJ2-1 | TRBD2 | TRBV29-1 | CASGGAYNEQFF | TGCGCTAGCGGGGGGGCCTACAATGAGCAGTTCTTC
- | TRBJ1-5 | - | TRBV25-1 | CASSAGLYQPQHF | TGTGCCAGCAGCGCAGGGTTGTATCAGCCCCAGCATTTT
- | TRBJ2-2 | - | TRBV6-5 | CASSYSLPRVGELFF | TGTGCCAGCAGTTACTCACTCCCTCGGGTGGGGGAGCTGTTTTTT
- | TRBJ2-1 | - | TRBV6-1 | CASYRDISYNEQFF | TGTGCCAGCTACAGGGATATCTCCTACAATGAGCAGTTCTTC
- | TRBJ2-5 | - | TRBV7-6 | CASSLGAETQYF | TGTGCCAGCAGCTTAGGGGCAGAGACCCAGTACTTC
once | TRBJ2-1 | TRBD2 | TRBV7-9 | CAMEGTTNYNEQFF | TGTGCCATGGAGGGGACTACTAACTACAATGAGCAGTTCTTC
- | TRBJ1-4 | TRBD1 | TRBV9 | CASSPGTASEKLFF | TGTGCCAGCAGCCCTGGGACAGCCAGTGAAAAACTGTTTTTT
- | TRBJ1-1 | - | TRBV5-6 | CASSLPTERTEAFF | TGTGCCAGCAGCTTACCGACAGAACGCACTGAAGCTTTCTTT
- | TRBJ2-5 | - | TRBV7-8 | CASSLGGLTSHF | TGTGCCAGCAGCTTAGGGGGACTCACCAGCCACTTC
- | TRBJ1-2 | TRBD1 | TRBV4-1 | CASSREKNTGDGYTF | TGCGCCAGCAGCCGAGAAAAGAACACAGGGGATGGCTACACCTTC
once | TRBJ2-7 | TRBD2 | TRBV10-2 | CASSGGDITLRGQYF | TGCGCCAGCAGCGGGGGGGACATAACTCTTAGGGGGCAGTACTTC
- | TRBJ1-2 | TRBD1 | TRBV5-1 | CASSLNSGTGSGYTF | TGCGCCAGCAGCCTAAACTCCGGGACAGGGAGCGGCTACACCTTC
- | TRBJ2-7 | - | TRBV5-1 | CASSSEGQHHEQYF | TGCGCCAGCAGCTCGGAAGGACAGCACCACGAGCAGTACTTC
- | TRBJ1-2 | - | TRBV19 | CASRATAGYTF | TGTGCCAGTAGGGCAACAGCCGGCTACACCTTC
- | TRBJ2-7 | TRBD2 | TRBV29-1 | CSVDTGTSAIMGGEQYF | TGCAGCGTCGACACCGGGACTAGCGCGATCATGGGAGGGGAGCAGTACTTC
- | TRBJ2-1 | - | TRBV19 | CASRKAGALYNEQFF | TGTGCCAGTAGAAAGGCGGGGGCACTATACAATGAGCAGTTCTTC
- | TRBJ2-5 | - | TRBV5-4 | CASSLRREQGLETQYF | TGTGCCAGCAGCTTGCGCAGGGAACAGGGATTGGAGACCCAGTACTTC
- | TRBJ1-1 | TRBD1 | TRBV11-1 | CASSFPGGTRAFF | TGTGCCAGCAGCTTCCCAGGGGGCACAAGGGCTTTCTTT
- | TRBJ1-2 | - | TRBV9 | CASSVGQGGYGYTF | TGTGCCAGCAGCGTAGGGCAGGGAGGATATGGCTACACCTTC
- | TRBJ2-5 | TRBD1 | TRBV5-4 | CASSPTGLNFRETQYF | TGTGCCAGCAGTCCGACAGGGCTCAACTTTAGGGAGACCCAGTACTTC
few | TRBJ2-7 | TRBD2 | TRBV11-2 | CASSPPLAGASPAYEQYF | TGTGCCAGCAGCCCCCCACTAGCGGGGGCCTCCCCCGCCTACGAGCAGTACTTC
- | TRBJ2-2 | TRBD2 | TRBV7-6 | CASSPGLAGVTGELFF | TGTGCCAGCAGCCCGGGACTAGCGGGAGTTACCGGGGAGCTGTTTTTT
- | TRBJ1-5 | TRBD1 | TRBV28 | CASSYAGTGRNQPQHF | TGTGCCAGCAGTTATGCCGGGACAGGGCGCAATCAGCCCCAGCATTTT